This T cell receptor beta chain was documented in a study of a mutant IDH1 vaccine in newly diagnosed glioma. The data were produced by immunoSEQ multiplex PCR, yet TCRdb's version contains in-frame clones alone and is incomplete. The sample yields 60,000 to 75,000 clones, more than 75% seen once. Specified time point: week 35, safety follow-up. Every single dose of the vaccine, 300 ug of mutant IDH1 20-mer peptide, came with topical imiquimod. Each tumor in the donors was a new WHO grade 3 or 4 astrocytoma, IDH1-mutant and ATRX-lost. Findings and caveats of the study: Pseudoprogression appeared independent of alterations in top peripheral clonotypes. Vaccine-induced responses were seen in approximately 92% of patients, spanning several MHC alleles.

Trimming left V 2 bases short and J 0 bases short, with 11 bases between. Germline V CDR1 and CDR2: SGDLS, YYNGEE. There are 15 residues in the CDR3. Regarding this clone: Its antigen is not known.

The TCR was taken from a man aged 25-40 years with glioma. The chain links TRBV9 to TRBJ2-5; unclear D gene. The sequencing here drew on PBMCs, taken from a glioma patient whose treatment included an IDH1 peptide vaccine. CDR3 in amino acids: CASSVGQADQETQYF. The CDR3 DNA is TGTGCCAGCAGCGTCGGGCAGGCCGACCAAGAGACCCAGTACTTC.